These 18 T cell receptor beta chains came from one sample sequenced in a study of OX40 agonist ivuxolimab in advanced cancers. Produced via immunoSEQ multiplex PCR; TCRdb's table is partial and in-frame only. The sample has tens of thousands of clones, almost 95% seen once; the top ten hold approximately 18%. The sample was CD4+ or CD8+ T cells sorted from blood, taken in a trial of the OX40 agonist ivuxolimab. Every receptor here comes from an adult with an advanced solid tumor such as melanoma, head and neck, liver or kidney cancer.

This chain connects TRBV9 to TRBJ2-3; TRBD2 is a possible D gene (6 bases). Trimming removed 3 bases from V and 9 bases from J, with 23 bases in between. Germline V CDR1 and CDR2: SGDLS, YYNGEE. The CDR3 consists of 16 residues. The DNA for the CDR3 is TGTGCCAGCAGCGCCAAGGACGGGACTTTCAAGGGAACGCAGTATTTT. As protein: CASSAKDGTFKGTQYF. Full variable domain (rest looked up from reference TRBV9 and TRBJ2-3): DSGVTQTPKHLITATGQRVTLRCSPRSGDLSVYWYQQSLDQGLQFLIQYYNGEERAKGNILERFSAQQFPDLHSELNLSSLELGDSALYFCASSAKDGTFKGTQYFGPGTRLTVL.

The V call is TRBV6-6, the J call TRBJ1-5, with 9 nucleotides matching TRBD1. V was clipped by 5 bases and J by 6 bases; unmatched bases: 8. Germline V CDR1 and CDR2: MNHNY, SVGAGI (reference sequence). This CDR3 has 15 amino acids. The CDR3 coding sequence is TGTGCCAGCAGTCTACCGGGACAGGGTGGTCAGCCCCAGCATTTT. Translation: CASSLPGQGGQPQHF.

This rearrangement joins TRBV6-1 to TRBJ2-2; D is possibly TRBD2 (5 bases). Germline assignment: CDR1 MNHNS and CDR2 SASEGT. Trimming stripped 5 bases from V and 2 bases from J, with 24 bases between. The CDR3 has 19 amino acids. In nucleotides, the CDR3 is TGTGCCAGCAGTCAAGAAATAATTCAACCCGGGATCAACACCGGGGAGCTGTTTTTT. The encoded protein is CASSQEIIQPGINTGELFF.

The rearrangement joins TRBV9 to TRBJ2-3, with unresolved D. This CDR3 spans 12 amino acids. V lost 2 bases, J lost 2 bases, and 3 bases lay in between. Germline lookup yields CDR1 SGDLS and CDR2 YYNGEE. CDR3 DNA: TGTGCCAGCAGCGTTATCACAGATACGCAGTATTTT. Its translation: CASSVITDTQYF.

The chain employs TRBV20-1 and TRBJ2-7; no clear D. In germline, CDR1 is DFQATT, CDR2 SNEGSKA (reference sequence). The CDR3 is made up of 11 amino acids. The CDR3 bases are TGCAGCGTCGGTAGCTCCTACGAGCAGTACTTC. Encoded protein: CSVGSSYEQYF.

This chain links TRBV5-1 with TRBJ2-5; 8 bases match TRBD1. Germline loops: CDR1 SGHRS, CDR2 YFSETQ. J lost 4 bases, V lost 4 bases, and 3 bases had no gene match. The CDR3 runs to 13 residues. The CDR3 reads CASSPDRVETQYF. Written as DNA, the CDR3 is TGCGCCAGCAGCCCGGACAGGGTAGAGACCCAGTACTTC.

The chain couples TRBV13 to TRBJ2-1; 10 nucleotides match TRBD1. Germline CDR1 reads PRHDT; CDR2 reads FYEKMQ (reference sequence). The V and J ends lost 4 bases and 0 bases, in that order; junction bases with no gene match: 12. The CDR3 sequence is 19 residues long. In DNA form, the CDR3 reads TGTGCCAGCAGCTCTATTCCGGGACAGGGGCCGAGCTCCTACAATGAGCAGTTCTTC. This sequence encodes CASSSIPGQGPSSYNEQFF.

Only a few counts were recorded for this clone. The chain combines TRBV6-1 with TRBJ1-4; 7 nucleotides match TRBD1. CDR3 size: 16 residues. V dropped 4 bases and J dropped 3; count of bases not matched to a gene: 8. CDR1 is MNHNS, CDR2 SASEGT, per germline. CDR3 protein: CASSVTQGVANEKLFF. The CDR3 nucleotides read TGTGCCAGCAGTGTAACCCAGGGGGTCGCTAATGAAAAACTGTTTTTT.

The rearrangement uses TRBV11-2 and TRBJ1-4, with 7 positions matching TRBD1. V lost 3 bases and J lost 7; bases outside the gene matches: 5. The CDR3 totals 14 residues. Germline V CDR1 and CDR2: SGHAT, FQNNGV. CDR3 in DNA: TGTGCCAGCAGCTTTGACAGGGCGGGTGAAAAACTGTTTTTT. This translates into CASSFDRAGEKLFF.

The chain is built from TRBV6-5 and TRBJ2-2, with D possibly being TRBD1 (5 bases). Trimming cost V 11 bases and J 4 bases, with 20 bases left between them. CDR3 length: 15 amino acids. Germline lookup yields CDR1 MNHEY and CDR2 SVGAGI. The CDR3 region is CAVRSKGPLTGELFF. CDR3 nucleotides: TGTGCCGTGAGGTCCAAGGGGCCGCTCACCGGGGAGCTGTTTTTT.

This sequence joins TRBV6-6 and TRBJ1-3; D remains ambiguous. The CDR3 consists of 14 residues. The germline V gene encodes CDR1 MNHNY and CDR2 SVGAGI (reference sequence). V lost 1 base, J lost 2 bases, and 6 bases lay in between. The CDR3 here is CASSYFPTGNTIYF. The DNA for the CDR3 is TGTGCCAGCAGTTACTTCCCGACTGGAAACACCATATATTTT.

This chain joins TRBV7-9 and TRBJ1-2; TRBD1 is a possible D gene (6 bases). The CDR3 covers 13 residues. Trimming took off 7 bases at V and 4 bases at J, with 13 bases between the two ends. Germline-derived CDR1 and CDR2 are SEHNR and FQNEAQ (reference sequence). The CDR3 nucleotides read TGTGCCAGCACTCAGGGGCTTCTCTATGGCTACACCTTC. Its translation is CASTQGLLYGYTF.

This clone was picked up one time. This chain connects TRBV19 to TRBJ2-1, with 13 bases matching TRBD2. V dropped 6 bases and J dropped 3; count of bases not matched to a gene: 11. The CDR3 sequence is 18 residues long. The germline gives CDR1 LNHDA, CDR2 SQIVND (reference sequence). CDR3 region: CASSGLAGVPPLYNEQFF. The DNA for the CDR3 is TGTGCCAGTAGCGGACTAGCGGGAGTCCCACCTCTCTACAATGAGCAGTTCTTC.

This clone was recorded only once. This sequence joins TRBV6-4 and TRBJ2-2; possible D gene TRBD2, 6 bases. The CDR3 loop spans 15 amino acids. The germline V gene has CDR1 MRHNA and CDR2 SNTAGT. Deletions cut 2 bases from V and 6 bases from J, with 13 bases between. The CDR3, as DNA: TGTGCCAGCAGTGACGGGGGGATCGGTTCCGGGGAGCTGTTTTTT. Translating gives CASSDGGIGSGELFF.

The rearrangement links TRBV19 to TRBJ2-7; D may match TRBD1 or TRBD2 (5 bases each). CDR1 is LNHDA and CDR2 is SQIVND in the germline V gene (reference sequence). Trimming removed 6 bases from V and 0 bases from J, with 15 bases in between. CDR3 length: 15 amino acids. The CDR3 region is CASRHLRDGSYEQYF. The CDR3 nucleotides read TGTGCCAGTAGACACCTAAGGGACGGCTCCTACGAGCAGTACTTC.

The chain is built from TRBV27 and TRBJ1-1; TRBD1 is a possible D gene (6 bases). The V and J ends lost 5 bases and 0 bases respectively, with 10 bases between them. This CDR3 is built from 14 residues. From germline, CDR1 is MNHEY and CDR2 SMNVEV (reference sequence). CDR3 protein: CASSIGTMNTEAFF. The CDR3 DNA sequence: TGTGCCAGCAGTATCGGGACAATGAACACTGAAGCTTTCTTT.

The chain couples TRBV14 to TRBJ2-3; TRBD1 aligns across 10 bases. The CDR3 is made up of 17 amino acids. Germline V CDR1 and CDR2: SGHDN, FVKESK. V shed 0 bases and J 5 bases; nucleotides not matched to a gene: 8. The CDR3 DNA follows: TGTGCCAGCAGCCAAGATCGGGGACAGGGGTGGAGAGATACGCAGTATTTT. The encoded protein is CASSQDRGQGWRDTQYF.

The rearrangement uses TRBV30 and TRBJ2-7; no reliable D call. V lost 4 bases and J lost 1, with 17 bases in between. The germline V gene encodes CDR1 GTSNPN and CDR2 SVGIG (reference sequence). CDR3 length: 15 amino acids. For the CDR3, the DNA is TGTGCCTGGACCAAAGATCGCGGCCTATCCTACGAGCAGTACTTC. It yields the protein CAWTKDRGLSYEQYF.